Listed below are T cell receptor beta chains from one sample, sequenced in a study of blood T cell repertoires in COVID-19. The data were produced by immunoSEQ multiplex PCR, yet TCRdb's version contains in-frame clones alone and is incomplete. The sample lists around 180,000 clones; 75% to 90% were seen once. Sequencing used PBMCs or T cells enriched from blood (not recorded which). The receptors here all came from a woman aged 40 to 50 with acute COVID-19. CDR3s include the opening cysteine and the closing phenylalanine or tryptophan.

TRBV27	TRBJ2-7	CASSPTPLSPYEQYF
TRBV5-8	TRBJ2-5	CASSEQGTQYF
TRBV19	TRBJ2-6	CASSDRGLSGANVLTF
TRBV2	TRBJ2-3	CASSEAGGTFLATDTQYF
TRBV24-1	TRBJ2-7	CATSDSTGGRHEQYF
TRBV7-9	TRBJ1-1	CASRDRTAMNTEAFF
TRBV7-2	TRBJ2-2	CASSHQRSNTGELFF
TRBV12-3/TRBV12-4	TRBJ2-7	CASSLGSGDEQYF
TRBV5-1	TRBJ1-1	CASSSGPGGYNTEAFF
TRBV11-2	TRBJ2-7	CASSLPPGRLEQYF
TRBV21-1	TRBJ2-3	CASRVGLAGGTDTQYF
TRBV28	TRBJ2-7	CASSLGPPTGNQQYF
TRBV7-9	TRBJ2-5	CASSVRGTQETQYF
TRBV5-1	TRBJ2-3	CASSLVYGGRGADTQYF
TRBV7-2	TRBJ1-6	CASSSAGVASRALHF
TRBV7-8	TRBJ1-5	CASSLVYPAGDQPQHF
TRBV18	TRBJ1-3	CASSPVTVSGNTIYF
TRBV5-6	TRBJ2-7	CASSLFRSHYEQYF
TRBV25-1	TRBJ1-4	CASSAQRGGNEKLFF
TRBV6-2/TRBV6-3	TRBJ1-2	CASSRDGDYGYTF
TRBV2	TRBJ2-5	CASSEKDINQETQYF
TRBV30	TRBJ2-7	CAWSLPLSGRKRYEQYF
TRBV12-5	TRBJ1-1	CASGLVRTGQEANTEAFF
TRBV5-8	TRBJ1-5	CASSYTPGQEGFYSNQPQHF
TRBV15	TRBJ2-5	CATSSYGTKETQYF
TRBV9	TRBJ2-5	CASSPREEGLRETQYF
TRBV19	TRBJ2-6	CASQRTGGGSGANVLTF
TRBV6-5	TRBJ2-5	CASKGQGSFQETQYF
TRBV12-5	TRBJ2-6	CASGLVTGGLSGANVLTF
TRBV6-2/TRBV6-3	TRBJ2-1	CASSYSIGSGGLSYNEQFF
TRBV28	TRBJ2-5	CASSLEGASTGTQYF
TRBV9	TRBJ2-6	CASSRKSGANVLTF
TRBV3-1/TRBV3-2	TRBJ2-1	CASSQSVYINEQFF
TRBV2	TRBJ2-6	CASSATGQGINVLTF
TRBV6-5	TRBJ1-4	CASSYSSGTNEKLFF
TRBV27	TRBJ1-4	CASSLLGRETEKLFF
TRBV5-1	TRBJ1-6	CASSLGGENSPLHF
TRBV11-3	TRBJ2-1	CASSLTSGGWNEQFF
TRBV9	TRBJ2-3	CASSKIYLTGGSTDTQYF
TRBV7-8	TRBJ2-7	CASSSRTSYEQYF
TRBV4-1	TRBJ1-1	CASSQETDRVAVNTEAFF
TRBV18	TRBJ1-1	CASSPQYSNTEAFF
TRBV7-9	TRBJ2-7	CASSAFSGGLIYEQYF
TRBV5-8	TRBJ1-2	CASSLVGTLYGYTF
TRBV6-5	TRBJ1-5	CASSRDRGNNQPQHF
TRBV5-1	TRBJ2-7	CASPAGVAYEQYF
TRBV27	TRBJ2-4	CASSQGTGQNIQYF